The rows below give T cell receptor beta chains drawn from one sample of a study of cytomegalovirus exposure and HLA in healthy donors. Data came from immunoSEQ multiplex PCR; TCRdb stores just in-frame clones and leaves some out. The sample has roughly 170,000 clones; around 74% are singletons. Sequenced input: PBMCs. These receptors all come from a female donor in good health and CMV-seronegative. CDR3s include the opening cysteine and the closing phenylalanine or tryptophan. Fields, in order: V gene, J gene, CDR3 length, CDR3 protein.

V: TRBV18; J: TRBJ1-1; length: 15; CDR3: CASSPGAARNTEAFF
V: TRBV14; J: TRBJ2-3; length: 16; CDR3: CASSLRLAGGTDTQYF
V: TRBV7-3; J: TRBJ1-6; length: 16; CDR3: CASKFNLRVGNSPLHF
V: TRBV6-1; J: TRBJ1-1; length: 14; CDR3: CASSEVDRGTEAFF
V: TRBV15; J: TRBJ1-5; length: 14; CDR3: CATSRVERGQPQHF
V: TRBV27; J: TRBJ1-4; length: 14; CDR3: CASRHGQGYEKLFF
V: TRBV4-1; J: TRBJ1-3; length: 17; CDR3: CASSQRPTVTSGNTIYF
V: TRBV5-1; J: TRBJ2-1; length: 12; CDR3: CASSWSGDEQFF
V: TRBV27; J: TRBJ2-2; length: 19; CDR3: CASSPTGDFSPLVTGELFF
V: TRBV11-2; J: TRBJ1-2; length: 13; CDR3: CASSLSTGSGYTF
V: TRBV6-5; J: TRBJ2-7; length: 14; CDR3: CASSYGRDGLEQYF
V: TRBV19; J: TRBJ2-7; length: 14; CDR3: CASSRGDRENEQYF
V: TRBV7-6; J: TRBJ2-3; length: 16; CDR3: CASSPRTGYSTDTQYF
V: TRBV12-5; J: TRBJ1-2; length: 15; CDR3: CASGLARTGIYGYTF
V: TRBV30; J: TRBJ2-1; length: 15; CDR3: CAWSVGRGSYNEQFF
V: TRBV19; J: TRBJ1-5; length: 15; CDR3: CASSISRGPNQPQHF
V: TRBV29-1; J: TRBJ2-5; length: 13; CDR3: CSVEVPSGETQYF
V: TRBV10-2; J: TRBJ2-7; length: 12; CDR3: CASGTGGYEQYF
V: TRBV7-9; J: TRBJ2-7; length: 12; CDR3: CASRGSRGEQYF
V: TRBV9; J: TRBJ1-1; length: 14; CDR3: CASSLSTENTEAFF
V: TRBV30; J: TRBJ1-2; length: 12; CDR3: CAWSLQFYGYTF
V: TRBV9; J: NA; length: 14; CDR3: CASSVGVAGAEQYF
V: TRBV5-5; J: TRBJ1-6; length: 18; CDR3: CASSLNYLGGSYNSPLHF
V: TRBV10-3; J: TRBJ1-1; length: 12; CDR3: CAISPGQGEAFF
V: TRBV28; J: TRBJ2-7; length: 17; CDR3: CASDGTSGRGRAYEQYF
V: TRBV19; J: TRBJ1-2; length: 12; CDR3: CASSIGDYGYTF
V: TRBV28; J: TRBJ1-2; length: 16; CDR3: CASSLLGQGFRYGYTF
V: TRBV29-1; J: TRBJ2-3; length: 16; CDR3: CSVEDPPSGDTDTQYF
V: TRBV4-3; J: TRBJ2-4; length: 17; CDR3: CASSQSSSASGVLIQYF
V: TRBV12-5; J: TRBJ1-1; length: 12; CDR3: CASGSGQGEAFF
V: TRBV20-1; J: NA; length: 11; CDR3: CSARQDYEQYF
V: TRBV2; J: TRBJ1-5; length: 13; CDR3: CASSDERLEPQHF
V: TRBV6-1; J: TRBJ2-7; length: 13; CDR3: CASRRGTDYEQYF
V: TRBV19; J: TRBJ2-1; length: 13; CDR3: CASSFSGDNEQFF
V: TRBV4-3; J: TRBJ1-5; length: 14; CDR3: CASSQAVSNQPQHF